Below, 28 T cell receptor beta chains from the same sample are listed, as sequenced in a study of Graves' ophthalmopathy and Graves' hyperthyroidism. Amplification targeted the TCR beta CDR3 regions, with RNA transcripts as the source material. Scientists carried out first-round RT-PCR using HTBI primers and then a second-round multiplex PCR. From the multiplex PCR reads, TCRdb called clonotypes with MiXCR, one entry per CDR3 protein. The repertoire includes roughly 420,000 distinct CDR3 sequences, 20% to 25% of them detected once, and roughly 3.2% sits in the top ten. Material: peripheral blood. The source is a woman between 18 and 30 years old with stable Graves' hyperthyroidism.

This clonotype was observed a handful of times. The chain carries TRBV5-6 and TRBJ2-7; D may be TRBD2 (6 bases). Between the trimmed V and J ends, which lost 0 bases and 3 bases, there was a span of 10 bases. CDR1 is SGHDT and CDR2 is YYEEEE in the germline V gene. The CDR3 spans 14 residues. DNA for the CDR3: TGTGCCAGCAGCTTGGATCACGGGAGCTACGAGCAGTACTTC. Protein: CASSLDHGSYEQYF.

The V gene is TRBV6-1, the J gene TRBJ1-5, with unresolved D. Trimming shortened V by 1 base and J by 4 bases, and 11 bases separated the two germline ends. Germline loops: CDR1 MNHNS, CDR2 SASEGT. The CDR3 runs 15 residues. In nucleotides, the CDR3 is TGTGCCAGCAGTGAAGGGTCAGGTATGAATCAGCCCCAGCATTTT. Translating gives CASSEGSGMNQPQHF.

This clonotype has a count of ten or more. This rearrangement joins TRBV19 to TRBJ2-1; TRBD2 aligns across 10 bases. The CDR3 loop spans 17 amino acids. Germline values: CDR1 LNHDA, CDR2 SQIVND (reference sequence). Unmatched junction bases numbered 11, after V lost 2 bases and J lost 7 bases. CDR3 amino acids: CASSISASGRWRNEQFF. CDR3 bases: TGTGCCAGTAGTATATCGGCTAGCGGGAGATGGAGGAATGAGCAGTTCTTC.

The chain recombines TRBV28 with TRBJ1-2; the D gene is possibly TRBD1 (5 bases). Trimming cost V 7 bases and J 4 bases, with 16 bases left between them. The CDR3 sequence is 14 residues long. From germline, CDR1 is MDHEN and CDR2 SYDVKM. CDR3: CASTPPGTVYGYTF. The CDR3 bases are TGTGCCAGCACCCCTCCTGGGACGGTCTATGGCTACACCTTC.

A remark on this clonotype: Since a much larger clone is just one base distant, this may be a read error. A read error is likely, as this CDR3 ends without the conserved phenylalanine or tryptophan. CDR3 sequence: CAWSGTEWGNQPQHL. The CDR3 DNA sequence: TGTGCCTGGAGTGGGACAGAATGGGGCAATCAGCCCCAGCATTTG. The gene calls are TRBV30 and TRBJ1-5, with a weak D call TRBD1 (6 bases). The V end was cut by 1 base, the J end by 2 bases, with 12 bases between. Germline V lookup: CDR1 GTSNPN, CDR2 SVGIG (reference sequence). The CDR3 consists of 15 residues.

In regard to this clonotype: A read error is possible here, since a much larger clone lies one base away. This rearrangement joins TRBV7-9 to TRBJ2-5; 11 bases are a match to TRBD2. The V gene end was trimmed by 8 bases and the J gene end by 1 base; junction bases not matched to a gene: 6. CDR1 is SEHNR, CDR2 FQNEAQ, per germline (reference sequence). CDR3 length: 15 amino acids. Here the CDR3 reads CASRLAGRSQETQYF. The CDR3 bases are TGTGCCAGCCGACTAGCGGGACGAAGCCAAGAGACCCAGTACTTC.

In its sample, this clonotype was seen many times. The chain employs TRBV30 and TRBJ1-5, with D hard to call. Germline V gene lookup returns CDR1 GTSNPN and CDR2 SVGIG (reference sequence). V was cut by 0 bases and J by 6 bases, with 15 bases left in between. The CDR3 extends over 15 amino acids. In DNA, the CDR3 is TGTGCCTGGAGTGTTTCGGCCAGAGGGAGTCAGCCCCAGCATTTT. Translated: CAWSVSARGSQPQHF.

This clonotype has a count of ten or more. The genes are TRBV18 and TRBJ2-5; no clear D gene. CDR3 length: 13 residues. V shed 3 bases and J shed 0 bases, with 5 bases lying between them. Germline V lookup: CDR1 KGHSH, CDR2 LQKENI. The CDR3 DNA sequence: TGTGCCAGCTCACCGAACAACCAAGAGACCCAGTACTTC. Amino acids: CASSPNNQETQYF.

This clonotype was detected a few times. The genes are TRBV5-1 and TRBJ2-7, with 9 positions matching TRBD2. Losses at the gene ends were 0 bases for V and 5 bases for J; bases not matched to a gene: 12. The CDR3 is made up of 17 amino acids. Germline values: CDR1 SGHRS, CDR2 YFSETQ. The DNA of the CDR3 is TGCGCCAGCAGCTTGGTGGCTAGCGGGAATATGAGGGACGAGCAGTACTTC. It specifies CASSLVASGNMRDEQYF. Complete variable domain (other parts from reference TRBV5-1 and TRBJ2-7): KAGVTQTPRYLIKTRGQQVTLSCSPISGHRSVSWYQQTPGQGLQFLFEYFSETQRNKGNFPGRFSGRQFSNSRSEMNVSTLELGDSALYLCASSLVASGNMRDEQYFGPGTRLTVT.

This clonotype was seen at least ten times. The chain combines TRBV6-1 with TRBJ1-1; D possibly corresponds to TRBD1 (6 bases). V lost 5 bases and J 4 bases, leaving 14 bases between the germline ends. The V gene's germline CDR1 is MNHNS and CDR2 SASEGT. This CDR3 region has 14 residues. This CDR3 is CASSPQGRSTEAFF. The CDR3 DNA reads as TGTGCCAGCAGTCCACAGGGTAGGAGCACTGAAGCTTTCTTT.

This clonotype came up many times. This rearrangement joins TRBV13 to TRBJ2-5, with D perhaps matching TRBD2 (5 bases). V shed 5 bases and J shed 3 bases, with 7 bases lying between them. This CDR3 contains 12 residues. The germline V gene has CDR1 PRHDT and CDR2 FYEKMQ (reference sequence). The CDR3 DNA reads TGTGCCAGCAGCCGGACTGAAGAGACCCAGTACTTC. The encoded protein is CASSRTEETQYF.

About this clonotype itself: Germline is not matched at one junction end, which may reflect a read error. The V call is TRBV25-1, the J call TRBJ2-4, with 8 positions matching TRBD1. The germline V gene encodes CDR1 MGHDK and CDR2 SYGVNS. The CDR3 extends over 14 amino acids. CDR3 loop: CASSAPGQGNIKYF. The CDR3 bases are TGTGCCAGCAGTGCCCCTGGACAGGGTAACATTAAGTACTTC.

This clonotype has a handful of counts. The chain has TRBV30 and TRBJ2-7; 13 bases match TRBD2. V lost 1 base, J lost 3 bases, and 15 bases stayed unmatched. Germline V gene sequence: CDR1 GTSNPN, CDR2 SVGIG (reference sequence). This CDR3 has 19 amino acids. CDR3 protein: CAWSDGLTSGRVGSYEQYF. DNA of the CDR3: TGTGCCTGGAGTGATGGGTTAACTAGCGGGAGGGTCGGGAGCTACGAGCAGTACTTC.

The table lists this clonotype with many counts. This rearrangement joins TRBV7-3 to TRBJ2-2; D is ambiguous. The CDR3 runs 11 residues. Germline V CDR1 and CDR2: SGHTA, FQGTGA. V lost 5 bases and J lost 8, with 6 bases in between. CDR3 DNA sequence: TGTGCCAGCAGCAAGGAGGGGGAGCTGTTTTTT. Translated: CASSKEGELFF.

Comment on this clonotype: Since a much larger clone is just one base distant, this may be a read error. The chain uses TRBV7-2 and TRBJ2-5; 7 nucleotides agree with TRBD1. Germline lookup yields CDR1 SGHTA and CDR2 FQGNSA. This CDR3 spans 14 amino acids. This chain's CDR3 is CAISPGQYLETQYF. As DNA, the CDR3 is TGTGCCATCAGCCCGGGACAGTATCTAGAGACCCAGTACTTC.

This clonotype appeared many times. The V call is TRBV12-5, the J call TRBJ2-2, with D possibly TRBD2 on 6 matching bases. Germline CDR1 reads LGHNT; CDR2 reads FRNRAP. The CDR3 is 13 amino acids. Trimming left V 2 bases short and J 8 bases short, with 9 bases between. CDR3 loop: CASGLTGEGELFF. The CDR3 nucleotides read TGTGCTAGTGGTTTGACGGGAGAGGGGGAGCTGTTTTTT.

This chain joins TRBV19 and TRBJ1-1; D perhaps matches TRBD1 (5 bases). The CDR3 consists of 14 residues. Trimming took 5 bases from V and 6 from J, leaving 16 bases between them. In germline, CDR1 is LNHDA, CDR2 SQIVND (reference sequence). Here the CDR3 reads CASSLLQETPEAFF. The CDR3 DNA follows: TGTGCCAGTAGTTTACTACAGGAAACCCCTGAAGCTTTCTTT.

This clonotype showed up many times. The rearrangement uses TRBV30 and TRBJ2-7; D unclear. This CDR3 has 12 amino acids. Germline CDR1 GTSNPN, CDR2 SVGIG (reference sequence). V lost 0 bases to trimming and J lost 4 bases, with 7 bases between them. CDR3 nucleotide sequence: TGTGCCTGGAGTGTATTGGGATACGAGCAGTACTTC. It codes for CAWSVLGYEQYF. Complete variable domain (other parts from reference TRBV30 and TRBJ2-7): SQTIHQWPATLVQPVGSPLSLECTVEGTSNPNLYWYRQAAGRGLQLLFYSVGIGQISSEVPQNLSASRPQDRQFILSSKKLLLSDSGFYLCAWSVLGYEQYFGPGTRLTVT.

In its sample, this clonotype was seen many times. The rearrangement joins TRBV6-1 to TRBJ1-5; 8 bases fit TRBD1. Germline assignment: CDR1 MNHNS and CDR2 SASEGT. CDR3 length: 15 residues. V gave up 0 bases and J gave up 9 bases; unmatched junction bases: 7. The DNA for the CDR3 is TGTGCCAGCAGTGAAGCAGGACAGGGTGTCGGGCCCCAGCATTTT. Residues: CASSEAGQGVGPQHF.

The chain uses TRBV6-2 or TRBV6-3 and TRBJ2-2, with TRBD2 identical over 14 bases. The J segment lost 0 bases and the V segment lost 6 bases, leaving 9 bases of the junction unmatched. The CDR3 sequence is 19 residues long. The V gene's germline CDR1 is MNHEY and CDR2 SVGEGT. This chain's CDR3 is CASRRAGTSGRANTGELFF. The CDR3 region has the DNA TGTGCCAGCAGACGGGCCGGGACTAGCGGGAGAGCGAACACCGGGGAGCTGTTTTTT.

This chain uses TRBV7-2 with TRBJ2-7; D call uncertain. Deletions cut 0 bases from V and 2 bases from J, with 5 bases between. From germline, CDR1 is SGHTA and CDR2 FQGNSA. CDR3 length equals 13 residues. The CDR3 DNA reads as TGTGCCAGCAGCTTAGCCGTTCCCTACGAGCAGTACTTC. Translation gives CASSLAVPYEQYF.

In DNA form, the CDR3 reads TGTGCCAGTAGGGCGACAGGGGGCTCCTACGAGCAGTACTTC. Translated: CASRATGGSYEQYF. This chain connects TRBV19 to TRBJ2-7, with TRBD1 matching over 9 bases. This CDR3 has 14 amino acids. Germline CDR1 reads LNHDA; CDR2 reads SQIVND (reference sequence). V was clipped by 6 bases and J by 0 bases; unmatched bases: 3.

This clonotype has a single count. J is TRBJ1-1 and V is TRBV3-1; D perhaps matches TRBD1 (5 bases). From germline, CDR1 is LGHDT and CDR2 YNNKEL (reference sequence). Trimming removed 8 bases at V and 3 bases at J, with 13 bases between. The CDR3 has 13 residues. CDR3 residues: CASSLGVDTEAFF. In DNA, the CDR3 is TGTGCCAGCTCGTTGGGGGTCGACACTGAAGCTTTCTTT.

This clonotype appeared a few times. The CDR3 here is CASGQTERTQYF. As DNA, the CDR3 is TGTGCCAGCGGCCAGACGGAGCGGACCCAGTACTTC. The gene calls are TRBV12-3 or TRBV12-4 and TRBJ2-5, with D uncertain. The CDR3 is 12 residues long. V was pared by 8 bases and J by 7 bases, with 14 bases between.

This clonotype was observed many times. V usage is TRBV6-1 and J usage is TRBJ2-2; weak D call: TRBD1 (5 bases). Germline V gene sequence: CDR1 MNHNS, CDR2 SASEGT. Trimming stripped 2 bases from V and 8 bases from J, with 18 bases between. The CDR3 totals 16 residues. The CDR3, as DNA: TGTGCCAGCAGTGAAATGGAACCCAGGGCGCCTGGGGAGCTGTTTTTT. Its translation is CASSEMEPRAPGELFF.

This clonotype was observed many times. The V gene is TRBV20-1, the J gene TRBJ2-5; D not certain. Germline values: CDR1 DFQATT, CDR2 SNEGSKA (reference sequence). This CDR3 spans 14 amino acids. Trimming removed 3 bases at V and 0 bases at J, with 11 bases between. CDR3 residues: CSASLGWYQETQYF. The CDR3 DNA is TGCAGTGCTAGCCTCGGCTGGTACCAAGAGACCCAGTACTTC.

The rearrangement links TRBV12-3 or TRBV12-4 to TRBJ1-1; D not certain. V was cut by 4 bases and J by 7 bases, with 19 bases left in between. CDR3 length: 15 residues. Here the CDR3 DNA reads TGTGCCAGCAGTTACGGTGCTGGGAAGGGTCTTGAAGCTTTCTTT. It specifies CASSYGAGKGLEAFF.

The chain is built from TRBV12-3 or TRBV12-4 and TRBJ1-2; D is unclear. The CDR3 is 13 amino acids. Trimming pared 5 bases from V and 8 bases from J, leaving 15 bases between. The CDR3 is CASSLQGYSGYTF. Here the CDR3 DNA reads TGTGCCAGCAGTCTCCAAGGGTACTCCGGCTACACCTTC.